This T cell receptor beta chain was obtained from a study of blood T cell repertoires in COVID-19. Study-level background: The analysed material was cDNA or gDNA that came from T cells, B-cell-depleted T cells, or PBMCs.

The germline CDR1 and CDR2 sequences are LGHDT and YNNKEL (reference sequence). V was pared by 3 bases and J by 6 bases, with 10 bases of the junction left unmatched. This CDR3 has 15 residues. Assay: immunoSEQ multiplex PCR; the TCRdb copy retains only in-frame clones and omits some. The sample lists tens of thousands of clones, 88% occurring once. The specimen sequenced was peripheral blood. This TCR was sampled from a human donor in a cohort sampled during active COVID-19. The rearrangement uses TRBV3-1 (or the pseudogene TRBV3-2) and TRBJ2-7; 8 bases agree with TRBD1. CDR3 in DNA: TGTGCCAGCAGCCAGAAACTCAGGGGGCGCGGCGAGCAGTACTTC. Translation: CASSQKLRGRGEQYF.